This T cell receptor (beta chain) was observed in a study of blood T cell repertoires in COVID-19. Turning to the study itself: Samples taken during acute and convalescent COVID-19 were collected in the United States, Italy and Spain.

The length of the CDR3 is 15 residues. Germline values: CDR1 SNHLY, CDR2 FYNNEI. With V trimmed by 5 bases and J by 9 bases, 6 bases remained unmatched. The authors' processing: It was from reference gene primer amplification that nucleated cell counts were estimated. Assay used: immunoSEQ multiplex PCR; TCRdb lists only in-frame clones, some missing. That table supplies the V and J calls and clone size; D and trimming were determined from the DNA. The data contain about 42,000 clones, roughly 77% of them singletons. This clone was observed once. Sequenced material: peripheral blood. This receptor was identified in a man older than 75 with acute or convalescent COVID-19. The chain couples TRBV2 to TRBJ2-1, with 14 bases matching TRBD2. In nucleotides, the CDR3 is TGTGCCAGCAGTCCAGGACTAGCGGGGGGCACTGAGCAGTTCTTC. This gives the protein CASSPGLAGGTEQFF.